This T cell receptor beta chain was observed in a study of shared clonotypes between healthy human individuals. About the study: In total, the donors were a couple of women and a few men aged 18 to 49.

Evenly divided among several immunoSEQ plates was the genomic DNA of each subset. The protocol was immunoSEQ multiplex PCR, while the TCRdb copy is restricted to in-frame clones and leaves out a portion. The sample records about 2 million clones, less than 95% being singletons. The CDR3 has 12 amino acids. The V gene lost 8 bases and the J gene lost 7 bases, with 15 bases spanning the gap. Germline CDR1 MNHNS, CDR2 SASEGT. Naive CD8 cells comprised CD45RO-negative, CCR7-positively selected cells, excluding terminally differentiated effector memory CD45RA+ cells. None of the donors, who were healthy HIV-negative adults, had recently had acute infections or vaccinations.

The chain has TRBV6-1 and TRBJ2-7; D is perhaps TRBD2 (6 bases). Specimen: naive CD8+ T cells sorted from blood. The sequence came from a man aged 18 to 30 in good health. CDR3 region: CASPNLAWEQYF. CDR3 DNA: TGTGCCAGCCCCAACCTAGCGTGGGAGCAGTACTTC.